By proportion, the clone carrying this TCR beta chain is medium-sized. Its cognate antigen is unknown. These data belong to a study of regulatory T cells in long-lasting Graves disease. Overall study results and limits: There were preferences for TRBV28, TRBJ1-2 and TRBJ2-5 in persistent disease.

Time point reported: persistent/refractory GD, antithyroid drugs over 5 years with positive TRAb. Making the TCR library involved RNA that had been extracted from PBMCs. TCR beta libraries were built with iRepertoire HTBI primers and Arm-PCR of CDR3 regions. TCRdb analysed the multiplex PCR reads with MiXCR anew, one entry per CDR3 protein. The sample holds about 310,000 distinct CDR3 sequences, more than 20% seen once. Germline V lookup: CDR1 SNHLY, CDR2 FYNNEI. Trimming pared 3 bases from V and 7 bases from J, leaving 6 bases between. CDR3 length: 11 residues. This sample comprised peripheral blood mononuclear cells (PBMCs), obtained when the disease was refractory, from a patient treated with antithyroid drugs. The sequence derives from a female donor with Graves disease. The rearrangement joins TRBV2 to TRBJ1-1; D is unresolved. CDR3 in DNA: TGTGCCAGCAGTGACTACGGTGAAGCTTTCTTT. Its protein is CASSDYGEAFF. Based on the CDR3 plus reference TRBV2 and TRBJ1-1, the full variable domain is EPEVTQTPSHQVTQMGQEVILRCVPISNHLYFYWYRQILGQKVEFLVSFYNNEISEKSEIFDDQFSVERPDGSNFTLKIRSTKLEDSAMYFCASSDYGEAFFGQGTRLTVV.